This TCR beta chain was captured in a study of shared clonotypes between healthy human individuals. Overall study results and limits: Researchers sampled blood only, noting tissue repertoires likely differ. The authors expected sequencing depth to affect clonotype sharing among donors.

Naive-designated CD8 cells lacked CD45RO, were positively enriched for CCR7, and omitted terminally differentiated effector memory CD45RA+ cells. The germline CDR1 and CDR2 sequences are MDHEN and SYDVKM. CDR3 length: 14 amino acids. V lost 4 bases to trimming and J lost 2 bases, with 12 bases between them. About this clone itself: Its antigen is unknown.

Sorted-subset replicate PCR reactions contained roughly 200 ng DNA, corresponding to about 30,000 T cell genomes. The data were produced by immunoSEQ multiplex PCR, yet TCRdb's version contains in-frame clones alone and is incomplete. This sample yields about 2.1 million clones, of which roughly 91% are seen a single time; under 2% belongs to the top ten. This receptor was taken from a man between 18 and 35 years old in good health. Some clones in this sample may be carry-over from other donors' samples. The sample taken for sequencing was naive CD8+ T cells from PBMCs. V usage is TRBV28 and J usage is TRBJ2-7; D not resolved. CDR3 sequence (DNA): TGTGCCAGCAGTTACGGACCCTTTCCCTACGAGCAGTACTTC. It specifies CASSYGPFPYEQYF.